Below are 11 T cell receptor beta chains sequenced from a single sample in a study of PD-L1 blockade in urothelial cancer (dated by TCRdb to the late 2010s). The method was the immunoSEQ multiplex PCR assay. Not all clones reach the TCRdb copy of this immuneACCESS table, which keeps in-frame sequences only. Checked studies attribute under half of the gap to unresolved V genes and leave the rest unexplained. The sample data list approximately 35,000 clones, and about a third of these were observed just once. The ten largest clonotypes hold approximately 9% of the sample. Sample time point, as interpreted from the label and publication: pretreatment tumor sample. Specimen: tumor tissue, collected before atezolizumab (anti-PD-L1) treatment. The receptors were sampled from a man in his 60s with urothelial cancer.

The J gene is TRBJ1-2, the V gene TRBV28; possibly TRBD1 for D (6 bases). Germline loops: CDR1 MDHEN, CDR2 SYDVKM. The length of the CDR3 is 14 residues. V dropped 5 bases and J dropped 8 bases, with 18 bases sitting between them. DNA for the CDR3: TGTGCCAGCAGTCCGATCCGACAGGCCCCGGGCTACACCTTC. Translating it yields CASSPIRQAPGYTF.

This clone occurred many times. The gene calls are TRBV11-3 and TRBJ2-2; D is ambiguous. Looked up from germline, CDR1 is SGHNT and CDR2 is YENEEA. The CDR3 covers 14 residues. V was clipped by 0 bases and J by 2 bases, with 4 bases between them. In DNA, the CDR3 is TGTGCCAGCAGCTTAGACAGCAACACCGGGGAGCTGTTTTTT. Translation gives CASSLDSNTGELFF. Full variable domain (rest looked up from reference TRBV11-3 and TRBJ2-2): EAGVVQSPRYKIIEKKQPVAFWCNPISGHNTLYWYLQNLGQGPELLIRYENEEAVDDSQLPKDRFSAERLKGVDSTLKIQPAELGDSAVYLCASSLDSNTGELFFGEGSRLTVL.

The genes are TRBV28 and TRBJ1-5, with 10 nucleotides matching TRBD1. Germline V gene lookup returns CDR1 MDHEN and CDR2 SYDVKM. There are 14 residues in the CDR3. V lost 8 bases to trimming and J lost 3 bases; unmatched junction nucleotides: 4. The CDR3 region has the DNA TGTGCCAGCCGGGGACAGGGGTTCAATCAGCCCCAGCATTTT. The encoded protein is CASRGQGFNQPQHF.

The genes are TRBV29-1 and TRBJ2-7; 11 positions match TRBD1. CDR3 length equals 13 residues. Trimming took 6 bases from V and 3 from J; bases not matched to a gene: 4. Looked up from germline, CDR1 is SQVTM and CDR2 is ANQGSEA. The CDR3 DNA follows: TGCAGCGTCCGGACAGGGGGCGGCTACGAGCAGTACTTC. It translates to CSVRTGGGYEQYF.

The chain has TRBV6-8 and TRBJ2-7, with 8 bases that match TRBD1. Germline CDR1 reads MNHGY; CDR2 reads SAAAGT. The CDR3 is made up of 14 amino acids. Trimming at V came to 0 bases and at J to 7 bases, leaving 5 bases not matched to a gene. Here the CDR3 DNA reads TGTGCCAGCAGTTACTCCCAGGGGGCTTGGGAGCAGTACTTC. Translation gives CASSYSQGAWEQYF.

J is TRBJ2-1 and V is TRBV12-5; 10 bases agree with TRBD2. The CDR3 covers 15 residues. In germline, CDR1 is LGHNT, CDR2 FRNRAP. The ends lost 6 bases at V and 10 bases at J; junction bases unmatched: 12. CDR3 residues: CASGPGASGSLEQFF. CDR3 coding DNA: TGTGCTAGTGGCCCCGGAGCTAGCGGGAGTCTAGAGCAGTTCTTC.

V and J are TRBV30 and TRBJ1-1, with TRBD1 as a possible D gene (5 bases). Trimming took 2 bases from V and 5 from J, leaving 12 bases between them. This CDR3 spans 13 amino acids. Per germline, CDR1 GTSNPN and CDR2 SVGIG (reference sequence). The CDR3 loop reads CAWSWGFRTEAFF. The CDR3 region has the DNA TGTGCCTGGAGTTGGGGCTTTCGTACTGAAGCTTTCTTT.

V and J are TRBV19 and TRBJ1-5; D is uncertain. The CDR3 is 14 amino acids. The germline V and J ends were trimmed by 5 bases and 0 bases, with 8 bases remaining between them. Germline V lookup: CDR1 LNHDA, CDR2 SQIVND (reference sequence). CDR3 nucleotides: TGTGCCAGTAGTTTGGCAGTTAGCAATCAGCCCCAGCATTTT. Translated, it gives CASSLAVSNQPQHF.

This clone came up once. The CDR3 coding sequence is TGTGCCAGCAGCCAACCAACAGGTCGGTCCCTCACCGGGGAGCTGTTTTTT. This translates into CASSQPTGRSLTGELFF. The V call is TRBV16, the J call TRBJ2-2, with a possible D match to TRBD1 (5 bases). This CDR3 is built from 17 residues. Germline CDR1 and CDR2: KGHSY and FQNENV. V was cut by 2 bases and J by 4 bases, with 17 bases left in between.

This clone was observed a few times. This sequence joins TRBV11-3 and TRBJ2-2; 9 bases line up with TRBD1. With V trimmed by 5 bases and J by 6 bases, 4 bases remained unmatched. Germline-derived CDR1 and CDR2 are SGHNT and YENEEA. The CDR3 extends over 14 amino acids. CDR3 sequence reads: CASSGDRAPGELFF. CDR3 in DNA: TGTGCCAGCAGCGGGGACAGGGCGCCCGGGGAGCTGTTTTTT. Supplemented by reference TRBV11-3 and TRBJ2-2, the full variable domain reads EAGVVQSPRYKIIEKKQPVAFWCNPISGHNTLYWYLQNLGQGPELLIRYENEEAVDDSQLPKDRFSAERLKGVDSTLKIQPAELGDSAVYLCASSGDRAPGELFFGEGSRLTVL.

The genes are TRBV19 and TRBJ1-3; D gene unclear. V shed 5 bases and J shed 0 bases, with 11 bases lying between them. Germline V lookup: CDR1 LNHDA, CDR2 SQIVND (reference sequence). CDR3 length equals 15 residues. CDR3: CASSPDGHSGNTIYF. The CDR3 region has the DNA TGTGCCAGTAGTCCGGACGGCCACTCTGGAAACACCATATATTTT.